Sequencing of this T cell receptor beta chain was carried out in a study of technical replicates of blood from a handful of donors. Repertoires were generated with immunoSEQ multiplex PCR, while TCRdb's copy carries only in-frame clones and drops some. The sample shows almost 70,000 clones, 90% to 95% of them seen only once. Trimming cost V 4 bases and J 0 bases, with 4 bases left between them. The germline gives CDR1 MNHNS, CDR2 SASEGT. The CDR3 extends over 14 amino acids. This clone came up a few times. The specimen was PBMCs. The V call is TRBV6-1, the J call TRBJ2-6; no firm D call. This TCR came from a human donor in good health. Some clones in this sample may be carry-over from other donors' samples. CDR3 sequence reads: CASSVSSGANVLTF. CDR3 in DNA: TGTGCCAGCAGTGTTAGCTCTGGGGCCAACGTCCTGACTTTC.